A selection of T cell receptor beta chains follows, all from one sample in a study of cytotoxic CD8 clonotypes in ibrutinib-treated CLL. Sequenced by immunoSEQ multiplex PCR; TCRdb stores in-frame clones only, minus some. The table shows tens of thousands of clones, with roughly 70% occurring only once. The sequencing used PBMCs, collected after 24 months of ibrutinib treatment. Receptors originate from a human donor with chronic lymphocytic leukemia. Both conserved end residues are part of each CDR3. Fields, in order: V gene, J gene, D gene, clone size, CDR3 protein, CDR3 DNA. The D gene is left open where the match is weak. Expanded clones get a size class; other rows say once, few or many, or leave the size out.

>TRBV5-1|TRBJ1-2|TRBD1|-
CASSLAPGQLNYGYTF
TGCGCCAGCAGCTTAGCCCCGGGACAGCTTAACTATGGCTACACCTTC
>TRBV15|TRBJ1-5|-|many
CATSRGGLLYEAQHF
TGTGCCACCAGCAGAGGGGGTCTCCTCTATGAGGCCCAGCATTTT
>TRBV18|TRBJ1-2|TRBD1|few
CASSPGTDYGYTF
TGTGCCAGCTCACCAGGGACAGACTATGGCTACACCTTC
>TRBV13|TRBJ1-2|-|-
CASSLVRGFRDYGYTF
TGTGCCAGCAGCTTGGTCCGGGGGTTTAGGGACTATGGCTACACCTTC
>TRBV19|TRBJ1-3|TRBD1|-
CASSDGQGYSGNTIYF
TGTGCCAGTAGTGACGGACAGGGGTACTCTGGAAACACCATATATTTT
>TRBV5-6|TRBJ1-2|-|-
CASSLPGSGYTF
TGTGCCAGCAGCTTGCCAGGGAGTGGCTACACCTTC
>TRBV9|TRBJ2-7|TRBD1|-
CASSRTGVSYEQYF
TGTGCCAGCAGTCGGACAGGCGTCTCCTACGAGCAGTACTTC
>TRBV7-9|TRBJ1-2|-|once
CASSAMNYGYTF
TGTGCCAGCAGTGCGATGAACTATGGCTACACCTTC
>TRBV19|TRBJ1-6|TRBD1|-
CASSSPGQGNSPLHF
TGTGCCAGTAGTAGTCCGGGACAGGGGAATTCACCCCTCCACTTT
>TRBV11-2|TRBJ2-7|-|-
CASSLFVSYEQYF
TGTGCCAGCAGCTTATTTGTTAGCTACGAGCAGTACTTC
>TRBV7-6|TRBJ1-6|-|few
CASSLRGGHNSPLHF
TGTGCCAGCAGCTTAAGGGGGGGGCATAATTCACCCCTCCACTTT
>TRBV5-6|TRBJ1-3|-|-
CASSYRLDTIYF
TGTGCCAGCAGCTATCGGTTGGACACCATATATTTT
>TRBV5-1|TRBJ2-7|-|-
CASSSTGYYEQYF
TGCGCCAGCAGCTCGACAGGTTACTACGAGCAGTACTTC
>TRBV4-2|TRBJ2-1|TRBD2|-
CASSLGTSGGALNEQFF
TGTGCCAGCAGCCTCGGGACTAGCGGGGGGGCCCTCAATGAGCAGTTCTTC
>TRBV4-2|TRBJ1-4|-|-
CASSQDPSGGWRGKLFF
TGTGCCAGCAGCCAAGATCCCAGTGGAGGGTGGAGAGGAAAACTGTTTTTT
>TRBV2|TRBJ2-5|TRBD1|once
CASSPGTGEETQYF
TGTGCCAGCAGTCCCGGGACAGGGGAAGAGACCCAGTACTTC
>TRBV19|TRBJ2-7|-|-
CASGFSRAREEQYF
TGTGCCAGTGGGTTCAGCAGGGCTCGGGAAGAGCAGTACTTC
>TRBV6-1|TRBJ2-2|-|-
CASRKGPLHRGAVF
TGTGCCAGCAGAAAGGGCCCCCTACACCGGGGAGCTGTTTTT
>TRBV5-4|TRBJ1-1|-|once
CASAQRAESTEAFF
TGTGCCAGCGCTCAGCGGGCGGAGAGCACTGAAGCTTTCTTT
>TRBV5-1|TRBJ2-1|TRBD1|-
CASSPTGTGTHNEQFF
TGCGCCAGCAGCCCCACCGGGACAGGGACCCACAATGAGCAGTTCTTC
>TRBV25-1|TRBJ1-1|-|few
CASSATGRGTEAFF
TGTGCCAGCAGTGCCACAGGGAGGGGGACTGAAGCTTTCTTT
>TRBV4-1|TRBJ1-5|TRBD1|-
CASSPTGGNQPQHF
TGCGCCAGCAGCCCGACAGGGGGCAATCAGCCCCAGCATTTT
>TRBV7-8|TRBJ2-7|-|-
CASSGRRGDYEQYF
TGTGCCAGCAGCGGACGGAGGGGGGACTACGAGCAGTACTTC
>TRBV5-4|TRBJ1-2|-|few
CASSLTGSPGYTF
TGTGCCAGCAGCCTCACAGGGTCCCCTGGCTACACCTTC
>TRBV10-2|TRBJ1-3|-|medium-sized
CASRTGSSSGNTIYF
TGCGCCAGCAGGACGGGATCGAGCTCTGGAAACACCATATATTTT
>TRBV13|TRBJ2-7|-|-
CASSSSDYKNYEQYF
TGTGCCAGCAGCTCCTCCGATTATAAAAACTACGAGCAGTACTTC
>TRBV29-1|TRBJ2-3|TRBD2|few
CSVEPTSGSSTDTQYF
TGCAGCGTTGAGCCAACTAGCGGATCTAGCACAGATACGCAGTATTTT
>TRBV9|TRBJ2-2|-|-
CASGTEIGELFF
TGTGCCAGCGGGACGGAAATCGGGGAGCTGTTTTTT
>TRBV10-2|TRBJ1-3|-|few
CASSVGGISGNTIYF
TGCGCCAGCAGTGTTGGCGGGATCTCTGGAAACACCATATATTTT
>TRBV19|TRBJ2-7|-|-
CASSLAERAEQHF
TGTGCCAGTAGTCTCGCGGAGAGGGCCGAGCAGCACTTC
>TRBV7-6|TRBJ1-1|-|few
CASSLAGNTEAFF
TGTGCCAGCAGCTTAGCAGGGAACACTGAAGCTTTCTTT
>TRBV2|TRBJ2-5|TRBD1|-
CASSRDSQETQYF
TGTGCCAGCAGCCGGGACAGCCAAGAGACCCAGTACTTC
>TRBV7-9|TRBJ2-5|TRBD2|-
CASSSGRGGQETQYF
TGTGCCAGCAGCTCAGGGCGGGGGGGCCAAGAGACCCAGTACTTC